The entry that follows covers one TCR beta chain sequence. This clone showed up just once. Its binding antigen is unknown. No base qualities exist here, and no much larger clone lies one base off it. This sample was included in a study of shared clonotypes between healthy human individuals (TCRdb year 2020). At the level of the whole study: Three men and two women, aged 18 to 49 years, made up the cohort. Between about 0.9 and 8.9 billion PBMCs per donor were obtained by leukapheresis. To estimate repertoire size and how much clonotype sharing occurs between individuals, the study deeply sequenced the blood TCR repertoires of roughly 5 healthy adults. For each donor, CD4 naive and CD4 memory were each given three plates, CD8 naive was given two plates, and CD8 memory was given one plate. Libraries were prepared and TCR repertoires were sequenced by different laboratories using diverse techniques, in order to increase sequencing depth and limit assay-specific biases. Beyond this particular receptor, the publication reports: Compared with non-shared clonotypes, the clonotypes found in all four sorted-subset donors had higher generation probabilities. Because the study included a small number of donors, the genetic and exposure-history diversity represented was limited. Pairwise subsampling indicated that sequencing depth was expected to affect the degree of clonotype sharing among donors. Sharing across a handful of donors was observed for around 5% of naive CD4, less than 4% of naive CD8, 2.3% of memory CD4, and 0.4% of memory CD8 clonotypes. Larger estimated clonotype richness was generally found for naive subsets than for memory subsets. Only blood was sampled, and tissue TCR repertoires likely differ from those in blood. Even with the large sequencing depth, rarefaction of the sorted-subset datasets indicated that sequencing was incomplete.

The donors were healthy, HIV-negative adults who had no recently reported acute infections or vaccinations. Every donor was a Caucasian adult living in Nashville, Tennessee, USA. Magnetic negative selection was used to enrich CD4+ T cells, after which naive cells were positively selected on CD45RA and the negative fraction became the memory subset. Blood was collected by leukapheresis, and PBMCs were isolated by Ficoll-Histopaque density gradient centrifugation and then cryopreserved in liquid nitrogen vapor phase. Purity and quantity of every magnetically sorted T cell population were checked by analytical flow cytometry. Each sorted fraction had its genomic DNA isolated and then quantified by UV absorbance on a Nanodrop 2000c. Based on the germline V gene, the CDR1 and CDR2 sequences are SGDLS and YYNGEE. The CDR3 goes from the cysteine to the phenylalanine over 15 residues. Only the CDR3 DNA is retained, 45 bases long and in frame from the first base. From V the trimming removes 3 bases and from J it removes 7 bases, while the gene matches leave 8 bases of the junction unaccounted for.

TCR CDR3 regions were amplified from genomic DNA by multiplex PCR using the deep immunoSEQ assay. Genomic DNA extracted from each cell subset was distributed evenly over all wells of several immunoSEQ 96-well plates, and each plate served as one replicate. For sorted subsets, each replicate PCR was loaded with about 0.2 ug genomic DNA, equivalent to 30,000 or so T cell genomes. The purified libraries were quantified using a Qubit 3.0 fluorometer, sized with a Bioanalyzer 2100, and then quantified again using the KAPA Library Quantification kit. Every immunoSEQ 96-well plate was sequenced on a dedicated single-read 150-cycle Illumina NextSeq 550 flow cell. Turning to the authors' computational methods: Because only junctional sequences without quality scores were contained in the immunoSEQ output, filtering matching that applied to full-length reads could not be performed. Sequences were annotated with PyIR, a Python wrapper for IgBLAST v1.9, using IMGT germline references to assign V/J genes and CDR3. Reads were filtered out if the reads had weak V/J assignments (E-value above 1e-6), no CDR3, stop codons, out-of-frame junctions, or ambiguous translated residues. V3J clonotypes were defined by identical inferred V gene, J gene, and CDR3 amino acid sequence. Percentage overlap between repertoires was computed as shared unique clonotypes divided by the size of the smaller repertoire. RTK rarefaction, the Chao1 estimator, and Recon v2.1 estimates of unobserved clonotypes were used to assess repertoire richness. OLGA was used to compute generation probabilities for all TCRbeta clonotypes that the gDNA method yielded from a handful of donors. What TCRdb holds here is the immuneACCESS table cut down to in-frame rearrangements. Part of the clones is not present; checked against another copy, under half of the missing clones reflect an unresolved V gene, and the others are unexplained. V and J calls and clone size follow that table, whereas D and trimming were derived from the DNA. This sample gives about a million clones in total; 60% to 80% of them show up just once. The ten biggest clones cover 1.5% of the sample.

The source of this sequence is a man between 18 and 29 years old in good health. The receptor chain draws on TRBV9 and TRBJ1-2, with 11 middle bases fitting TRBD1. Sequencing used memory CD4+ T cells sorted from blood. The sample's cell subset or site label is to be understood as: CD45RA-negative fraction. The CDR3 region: CASSAAGQGARGYTF. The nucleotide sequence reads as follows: TGTGCCAGCAGCGCCGCAGGACAGGGGGCGCGTGGCTACACCTTC.